A single sample is the source of the 9 T cell receptor beta chains below, sequenced in a study of graft-versus-host responses after intestinal transplantation. Data came from immunoSEQ multiplex PCR; TCRdb stores just in-frame clones and leaves some out. The sample consists of approximately 24,000 clones, around 94% of them appearing once. The input for sequencing was PBMCs, taken 30 days after intestinal transplant. These receptors came from a human patient who received an intestinal transplant, so some T cells may come from the graft donor.

CDR3 loop: CASSGGPTTDTQYF. In nucleotides, the CDR3 is TGCGCCAGCAGCGGCGGGCCAACCACAGATACGCAGTATTTT. V and J are TRBV5-1 and TRBJ2-3, with D perhaps matching TRBD2 (5 bases). The CDR3 spans 14 residues. V lost 4 bases, J lost 2 bases, and 11 bases lay in between. The V gene's germline CDR1 is SGHRS and CDR2 YFSETQ.

This clone was detected a few times. The genes are TRBV5-5 and TRBJ1-4, with no clear D. Germline-derived CDR1 and CDR2 are SGHKS and YYEKEE (reference sequence). CDR3 length: 14 residues. Between the trimmed V and J ends, which lost 3 bases and 8 bases, there was a span of 14 bases. The CDR3 region is CASSYLWSGEKLFF. Written as DNA, the CDR3 is TGTGCCAGCAGCTACCTTTGGTCTGGAGAAAAACTGTTTTTT.

CDR3 sequence reads: CASSLGAQVEETQYF. CDR3 nucleotides: TGTGCCAGCAGCTTAGGTGCACAGGTAGAAGAGACCCAGTACTTC. The chain uses TRBV7-9 and TRBJ2-5; D is perhaps TRBD1 (5 bases). The germline CDR1 and CDR2 sequences are SEHNR and FQNEAQ (reference sequence). The CDR3 length is 15 residues. V was trimmed by 1 base and J by 3 bases, leaving 12 bases between them.

This chain joins TRBV2 and TRBJ2-3, with 11 bases fitting TRBD2. Germline loops: CDR1 SNHLY, CDR2 FYNNEI. V lost 3 bases and J lost 2; bases outside the gene matches: 4. The CDR3 contains 16 residues. The CDR3 region is CASSEELAGATDTQYF. As DNA, the CDR3 is TGTGCCAGCAGTGAGGAACTAGCGGGGGCCACAGATACGCAGTATTTT. Full variable domain (outside the CDR3, taken from reference TRBV2 and TRBJ2-3): EPEVTQTPSHQVTQMGQEVILRCVPISNHLYFYWYRQILGQKVEFLVSFYNNEISEKSEIFDDQFSVERPDGSNFTLKIRSTKLEDSAMYFCASSEELAGATDTQYFGPGTRLTVL.

This chain connects TRBV7-9 to TRBJ2-6; D ambiguous. The CDR3 is 16 residues long. Germline values: CDR1 SEHNR, CDR2 FQNEAQ (reference sequence). Trimming removed 5 bases at V and 3 bases at J, with 14 bases between. CDR3 sequence: CASSPALVVGANVLTF. The CDR3 DNA is TGTGCCAGCAGCCCAGCTCTAGTTGTTGGGGCCAACGTCCTGACTTTC.

The chain couples TRBV6-6 to TRBJ2-2; weak D call: TRBD2 (7 bases). This CDR3 spans 15 amino acids. Germline V gives CDR1 MNHNY, CDR2 SVGAGI (reference sequence). The V end was cut by 7 bases, the J end by 0 bases, with 12 bases between. As DNA, the CDR3 is TGTGCCAGCACTGGCGGGGGCGCGAACACCGGGGAGCTGTTTTTT. Its translation is CASTGGGANTGELFF.

The chain carries TRBV4-1 and TRBJ2-1, with TRBD2 matching over 10 bases. The V segment lost 2 bases and the J segment 8 bases; nucleotides outside the gene matches: 6. Germline V lookup: CDR1 MGHRA, CDR2 YSYEKL. This CDR3 is 15 amino acids long. The CDR3 protein is CASSQREREGDEQFF. The CDR3 DNA reads TGCGCCAGCAGCCAACGGGAGCGGGAGGGGGATGAGCAGTTCTTC.

The rearrangement joins TRBV27 to TRBJ1-5, with D unclear. Germline V gives CDR1 MNHEY, CDR2 SMNVEV (reference sequence). The CDR3 extends over 15 amino acids. Trimming removed 5 bases at V and 0 bases at J, with 11 bases between. CDR3 nucleotides: TGTGCCAGCAGTCCCAATCCCTATAGCAATCAGCCCCAGCATTTT. Its translation: CASSPNPYSNQPQHF.

The chain employs TRBV2 and TRBJ2-6; D not resolved. CDR1 SNHLY and CDR2 FYNNEI come from the germline V gene. This CDR3 comprises 14 residues. V lost 4 bases and J lost 0, with 4 bases in between. Here the CDR3 reads CASSVLSGANVLTF. CDR3 DNA: TGTGCCAGCAGTGTACTCTCTGGGGCCAACGTCCTGACTTTC. Supplemented by reference TRBV2 and TRBJ2-6, the full variable domain reads EPEVTQTPSHQVTQMGQEVILRCVPISNHLYFYWYRQILGQKVEFLVSFYNNEISEKSEIFDDQFSVERPDGSNFTLKIRSTKLEDSAMYFCASSVLSGANVLTFGAGSRLTVL.